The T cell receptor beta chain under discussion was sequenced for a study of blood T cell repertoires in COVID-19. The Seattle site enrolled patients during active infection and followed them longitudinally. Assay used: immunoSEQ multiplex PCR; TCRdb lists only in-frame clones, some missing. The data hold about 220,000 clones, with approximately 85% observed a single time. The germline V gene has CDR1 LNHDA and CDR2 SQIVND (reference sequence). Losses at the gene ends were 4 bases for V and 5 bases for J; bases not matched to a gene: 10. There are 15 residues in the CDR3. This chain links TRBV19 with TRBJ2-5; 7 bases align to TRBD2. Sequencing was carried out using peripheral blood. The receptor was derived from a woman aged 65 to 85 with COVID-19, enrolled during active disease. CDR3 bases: TGTGCCAGTAGTACCGGGACGGGGGGAAGGGAGACCCAGTACTTC. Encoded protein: CASSTGTGGRETQYF.